This paragraph covers one TCR beta chain sequence. The antigen is undetermined. The CDR3 has 15 amino acids. From germline, CDR1 is SGHVS and CDR2 FQNEAQ. The V gene lost 1 base and the J gene lost 5 bases, with 14 bases spanning the gap. The source of the sample is a study of shared clonotypes between healthy human individuals. Regarding the study as a whole: Approximately 5.3% was the fraction of naive CD4 clonotypes found shared across a few donors.

Each subset's genomic DNA was shared equally among a number of immunoSEQ plates. Assay: immunoSEQ multiplex PCR; the TCRdb copy retains only in-frame clones and omits some. The sample lists 100,000 or so clones; roughly 66% were seen once. The chain employs TRBV7-8 and TRBJ2-5, with D perhaps TRBD2 (6 bases). The specimen was memory CD8+ T cells sorted from blood. Noted subset: CD45RO+ cells pooled with CCR7-negative TemRA cells. This receptor was obtained from a woman aged 25 to 39 in good health. This chain's CDR3 is CASSLGVEEGETQYF. CDR3 in DNA: TGTGCCAGCAGCTTAGGTGTTGAGGAGGGGGAGACCCAGTACTTC.